This record concerns one T cell receptor beta chain sequence. Profiled with immunoSEQ multiplex PCR; TCRdb holds only in-frame clones, not every one. Among more than 250,000 clones listed, about nine tenths were seen once. The sample is drawn from a study of blood T cell repertoires in COVID-19. This CDR3 has 17 residues. Germline CDR1 is KGHSH and CDR2 is LQKENI. Trimming stripped 1 base from V and 3 bases from J, with 18 bases between. The chain employs TRBV18 and TRBJ1-2; D is ambiguous. Sequenced sample: peripheral blood. This clonotype was sampled from a man over 45 with active or convalescent COVID-19. CDR3 residues: CASSPLDIPRRDYGYTF. CDR3 in DNA: TGTGCCAGCTCACCACTCGACATTCCCCGGCGGGACTATGGCTACACCTTC.